This T cell receptor beta chain came from a study of T cell responses to AZD1222 COVID-19 vaccine (TCRdb year 2021). Notes on the research overall: AZD1222 recipients given second doses at about 4 weeks or at about 12 weeks were pooled, since spike-specific TCR depth and breadth were not found to differ between the two schedules. Trial participants were enrolled by age into subgroups of 18-55, 56-69 and 70-plus years, and around 150, 29 and 61 TCR-sequenced participants, respectively, were included in these subgroups. A total of more than 230 trial participants underwent TCR sequencing, of whom 207 received two doses of AZD1222 and about 25 received two doses of the MenACWY control vaccine.

In the case of this clone: Its antigen specificity is not known. Base qualities are not recorded, but no much larger clone differs from it by a single base.

The CDR3 regions of human TCRbeta chains were subjected to immunosequencing. The study's processing was this. Repertoire TCRs were checked for matches against a reference library of SARS-CoV-2-specific TCRs that had been generated using the MIRA antigen-specificity platform. Breadth was defined as the fraction of unique TCRs that were SARS-CoV-2-associated, and depth was defined as the fraction of total T cells that were SARS-CoV-2-associated. Using the MIRA data, each spike-specific TCR was assigned both to the spike region to which the TCR was reactive and to a CD4 or CD8 class. Log10-transformed breadth and depth values were compared by one-way ANOVA with Sidak's multiple comparisons tests. TCRdb's version of the immuneACCESS table is confined to in-frame rearrangements and falls short of the full clone set. An unresolved V gene accounts for under half of the shortfall where checked; the remainder is of unknown origin. The D gene and trimming were derived from the DNA, and the V and J assignments and clone size from that table. This sample has 150,000 or so clones in its table, and around 90% of those were observed once. The top ten constitute roughly 5% of the sample.

V gives up 2 bases and J gives up 2 bases, and the segment between their germline ends measures 2 bases. The germline V gene (reference sequence) supplies CDR1 SGHNT and CDR2 YYREEE. Counted from cysteine to phenylalanine, this CDR3 has 13 amino acids. Of the read, only the CDR3 DNA is kept; its 39 bases are in frame from base 1. Study-wide conclusions, independent of this receptor: The 56-69-year group was small, and its depth increase did not reach significance, likely because of low power. Conclusions about previously exposed vaccinees were limited because only a handful of AZD1222 recipients were SARS-CoV-2 seropositive at baseline. The vaccine-associated CD4 TCRs covered the entire spike protein, and the dominant responses fell in regions 160-218 and 743-854. Most participants were white British and females outnumbered males, and the authors suggested that clonal diversity may have been underestimated. Because no day 14 peak-response samples were available, repertoires were characterized only after the peak T cell response. After two AZD1222 doses, both the breadth and the depth of spike-specific TCRs were significantly higher than at day 0 and than in MenACWY recipients. Nearly half of unique spike-specific TCRs reportedly recognized epitopes outside regions mutated in the B.1.351 and B.1.1.7 variants.

Per the publication, the time point label means: baseline before first vaccination. Vaccinee samples came from UK trials COV001 and COV002, including a single-blind randomized controlled phase 2/3 trial of AZD1222 (ChAdOx1 nCoV-19) in healthy adults. For TCRbeta chain sequencing, PBMC samples from trial participants were taken at day 0 and at day 28 after the second dose. The rearranged segments are TRBV5-4 and TRBJ2-6; the D gene is unclear. The origin of this receptor is an adult in good health. The source was peripheral blood, collected on day 0 of AZD1222 vaccination. The bases are TGTGCCAGCAGCTTTACTGGGGCCAACGTCCTGACTTTC. This gives the protein CASSFTGANVLTF.